Listed below are T cell receptor beta chains from one sample, sequenced in a study of kidney transplant recipient with SARS-CoV-2 infection. TCRdb redid the calling of the reads with MiXCR, one entry per CDR3 protein. The table shows under 250,000 distinct CDR3 sequences, with more than 25% occurring only once. Sequencing used a blood sample, obtained at baseline and on day 111 from a kidney transplant recipient. These receptors all come from a male patient in his thirties who had COVID-19 and was a kidney transplant recipient. Among the T cells, some may be from the graft donor. Both conserved end residues are part of each CDR3. D genes are given only for firm matches. Clone size is shown for a subset of rows, as once, few, many or a class of expanded clone.

TRBJ1-6	many	TRBD1	TRBV10-3	TGTGCCATCAGTGAGTCGGGGACAGCCAATTCACCCCTCCACTTT	CAISESGTANSPLHF
TRBJ2-5	many	-	TRBV6-2/TRBV6-3	TGTGCCAGCAGACCCGTCGGGCACCAAGAGACCCAGTACTTC	CASRPVGHQETQYF
TRBJ1-2	many	-	TRBV24-1	TGTGCCACCAGTCTTAACGTTAGTACCAGAAAGACCTATGGCTACACCTTC	CATSLNVSTRKTYGYTF
TRBJ2-7	many	-	TRBV4-1	TGCGCCAGCAGCCAAGTCCAAAATTCCTACGAGCAGTACTTC	CASSQVQNSYEQYF
TRBJ2-3	many	TRBD2	TRBV7-2	TGTGCCAGCAGCTTATCGCTAGCGGGAGGGAAGTACACAGATACGCAGTATTTT	CASSLSLAGGKYTDTQYF
TRBJ1-1	many	-	TRBV7-4	TGTGCCAGCAGCTTAAGGGACCCCAGGGGAAGGCACACTGAAGCTTTCTTT	CASSLRDPRGRHTEAFF
TRBJ2-1	many	TRBD2	TRBV11-3	TGTGCCAGCAGCAAAACACTAGCGCCCACGGGAAATGAGCAGTTCTTC	CASSKTLAPTGNEQFF
TRBJ1-2	many	TRBD1	TRBV5-5	TGTGCCAGCAGCTTTCAGGGACAGAACTATGGCTACACCTTC	CASSFQGQNYGYTF
TRBJ2-5	-	TRBD2	TRBV6-2/TRBV6-3	TGCGCCAGCAGTTGCCCGACTAGCGGGGAGACCCAGTACTTC	CASSCPTSGETQYF
TRBJ2-7	many	-	TRBV4-2	TGTGCCAGCAGCTTACCTGGCGGGGACTACGAGCAGTACTTC	CASSLPGGDYEQYF
TRBJ2-1	-	-	TRBV4-1	TGCGCCAGCAGCCAAGTCGACCTCTCCTACAATGGGCAGTTCTTC	CASSQVDLSYNGQFF
TRBJ2-7	many	-	TRBV19	TGTGCCAGTAGTATAGGAGGAGGGCGGCCGGGGGAGCAGTACTTC	CASSIGGGRPGEQYF
TRBJ1-2	many	-	TRBV3-1	TGTGCCAGCAGCCTGCCAGCCACCCTTCGAAAGACCTATGGCTACACCTTC	CASSLPATLRKTYGYTF
TRBJ2-5	many	-	TRBV12-1	TGTGCCAGCAGCCCCCCTGAGTCCCAGTACTTC	CASSPPESQYF
TRBJ1-2	many	-	TRBV15	TGTGCCACCAGCATGGCGGTAAGGTGTGGAAAGACCTATGGCTACACCTTC	CATSMAVRCGKTYGYTF
TRBJ2-1	many	-	TRBV11-3	TGTGCCAGCAGCCCGTCGGACAGCGCCACCCACAATGAGCAGTTCTTC	CASSPSDSATHNEQFF
TRBJ1-1	many	-	TRBV28	TGTGCCAGCAGTCTCTTGGACACTGAAGCTTTCTTT	CASSLLDTEAFF
TRBJ1-6	many	-	TRBV20-1	TGCAGTGCTAGAGATATTCAGAGCTCCTATAATTCACCCCTCCACTTT	CSARDIQSSYNSPLHF
TRBJ1-2	-	TRBD1	TRBV12-3/TRBV12-4	TGTGCCGGCAGGTACGAAGGGGGCGGTGGCTACACCTTC	CAGRYEGGGGYTF
TRBJ2-2	many	TRBD2	TRBV3-1	TGTGCCAGCAGCCCGGGAGGTCCCATTTCAGGCTTGACCGGGGAGCTGTTTTTT	CASSPGGPISGLTGELFF
TRBJ2-3	-	-	TRBV21-1	TGTGCCAGCAGCAAAGAGAGCCGGACCCTCAACAGGGCTAGCACAGATACGCAGTATTTT	CASSKESRTLNRASTDTQYF
TRBJ2-1	many	-	TRBV5-1	TGCGCCAGCAGCTTGTCGGGAAGGCAGTTCTTC	CASSLSGRQFF
TRBJ2-3	few	-	TRBV7-9	TGTGCCAGCAGATCCAGGACAGATGCAGATACGCAGTATTTT	CASRSRTDADTQYF